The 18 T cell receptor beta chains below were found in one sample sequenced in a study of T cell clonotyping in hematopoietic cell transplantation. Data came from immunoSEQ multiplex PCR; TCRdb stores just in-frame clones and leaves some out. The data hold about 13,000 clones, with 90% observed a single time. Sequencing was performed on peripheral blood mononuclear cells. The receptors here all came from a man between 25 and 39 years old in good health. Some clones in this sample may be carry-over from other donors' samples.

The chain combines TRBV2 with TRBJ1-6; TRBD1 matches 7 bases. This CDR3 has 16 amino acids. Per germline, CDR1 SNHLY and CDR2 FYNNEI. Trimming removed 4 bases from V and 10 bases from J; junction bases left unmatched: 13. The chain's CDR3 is CASSGQGGTWGSPLHF. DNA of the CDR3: TGTGCCAGCAGTGGACAGGGAGGGACTTGGGGGTCACCCCTCCACTTT.

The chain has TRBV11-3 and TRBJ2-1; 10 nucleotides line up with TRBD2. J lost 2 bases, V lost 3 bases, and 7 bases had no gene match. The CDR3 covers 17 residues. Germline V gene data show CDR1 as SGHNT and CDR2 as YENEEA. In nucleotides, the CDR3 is TGTGCCAGCAGCTTCACAGGACTAGCGGAGACCTACAATGAGCAGTTCTTC. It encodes CASSFTGLAETYNEQFF. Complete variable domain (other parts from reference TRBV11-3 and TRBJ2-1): EAGVVQSPRYKIIEKKQPVAFWCNPISGHNTLYWYLQNLGQGPELLIRYENEEAVDDSQLPKDRFSAERLKGVDSTLKIQPAELGDSAVYLCASSFTGLAETYNEQFFGPGTRLTVL.

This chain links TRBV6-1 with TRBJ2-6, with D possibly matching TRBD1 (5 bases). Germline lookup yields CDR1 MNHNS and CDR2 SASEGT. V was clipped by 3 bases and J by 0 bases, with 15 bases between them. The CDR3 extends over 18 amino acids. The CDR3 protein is CASSDGQGRHSGANVLTF. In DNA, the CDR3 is TGTGCCAGCAGTGATGGGCAGGGCCGCCACTCTGGGGCCAACGTCCTGACTTTC.

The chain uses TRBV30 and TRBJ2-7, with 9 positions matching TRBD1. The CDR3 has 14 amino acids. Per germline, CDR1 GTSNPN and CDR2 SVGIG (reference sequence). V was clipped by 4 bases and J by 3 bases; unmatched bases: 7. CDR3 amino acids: CAWNTGTGNYEQYF. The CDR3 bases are TGTGCCTGGAACACCGGGACAGGGAACTACGAGCAGTACTTC.

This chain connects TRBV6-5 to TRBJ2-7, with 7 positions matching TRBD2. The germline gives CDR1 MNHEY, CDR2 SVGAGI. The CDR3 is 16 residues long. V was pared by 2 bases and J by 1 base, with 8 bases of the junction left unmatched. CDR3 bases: TGTGCCAGCAGTTACCCCTCGGGGCGGGGGTCCTACGAGCAGTACTTC. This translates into CASSYPSGRGSYEQYF.

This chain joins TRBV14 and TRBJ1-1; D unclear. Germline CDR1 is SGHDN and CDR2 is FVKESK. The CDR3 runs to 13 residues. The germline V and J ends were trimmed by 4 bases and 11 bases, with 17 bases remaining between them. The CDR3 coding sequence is TGTGCCAGCAGCCCCTCGCGGAACGGCAGGGCTTTCTTT. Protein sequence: CASSPSRNGRAFF.

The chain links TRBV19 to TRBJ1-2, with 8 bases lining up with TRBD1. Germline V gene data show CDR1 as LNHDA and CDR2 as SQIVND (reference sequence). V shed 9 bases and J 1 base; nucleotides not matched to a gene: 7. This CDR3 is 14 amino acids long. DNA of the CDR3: TGTGCCAGCCTCGGGACAGGACTTAACTATGGCTACACCTTC. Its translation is CASLGTGLNYGYTF.

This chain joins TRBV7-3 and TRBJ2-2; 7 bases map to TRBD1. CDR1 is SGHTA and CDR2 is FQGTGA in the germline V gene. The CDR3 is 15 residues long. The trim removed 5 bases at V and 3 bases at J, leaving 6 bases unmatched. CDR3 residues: CASSATGTDTGELFF. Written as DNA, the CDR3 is TGTGCCAGCAGCGCGACAGGGACGGACACCGGGGAGCTGTTTTTT.

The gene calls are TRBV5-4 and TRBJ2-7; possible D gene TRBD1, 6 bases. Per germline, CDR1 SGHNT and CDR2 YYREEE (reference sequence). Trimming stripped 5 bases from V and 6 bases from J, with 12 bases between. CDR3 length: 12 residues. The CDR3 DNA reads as TGTGCCAGCAGAGAGACAGGCGGCGAGCAGTACTTC. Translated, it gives CASRETGGEQYF.

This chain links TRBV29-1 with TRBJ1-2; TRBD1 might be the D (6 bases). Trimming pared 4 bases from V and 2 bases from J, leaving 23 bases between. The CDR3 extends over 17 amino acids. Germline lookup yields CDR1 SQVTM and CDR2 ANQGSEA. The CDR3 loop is CSVGSPGAGVGNYGYTF. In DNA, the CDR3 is TGCAGCGTTGGGAGTCCTGGGGCAGGGGTGGGAAACTATGGCTACACCTTC.

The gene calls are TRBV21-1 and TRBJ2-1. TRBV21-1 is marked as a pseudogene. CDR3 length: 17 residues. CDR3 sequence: CASSKASTSEDVDEQFF. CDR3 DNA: TGTGCCAGCAGCAAAGCCTCAACATCTGAGGACGTCGATGAGCAGTTCTTC.

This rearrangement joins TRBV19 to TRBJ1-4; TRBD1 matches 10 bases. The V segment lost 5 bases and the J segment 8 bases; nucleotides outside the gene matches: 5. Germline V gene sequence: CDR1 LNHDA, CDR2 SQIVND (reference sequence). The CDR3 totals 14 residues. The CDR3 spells CASSRQGAGEKLFF. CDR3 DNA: TGTGCCAGTAGTCGACAGGGGGCGGGAGAAAAACTGTTTTTT. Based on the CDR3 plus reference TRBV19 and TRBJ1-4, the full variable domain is DGGITQSPKYLFRKEGQNVTLSCEQNLNHDAMYWYRQDPGQGLRLIYYSQIVNDFQKGDIAEGYSVSREKKESFPLTVTSAQKNPTAFYLCASSRQGAGEKLFFGSGTQLSVL.

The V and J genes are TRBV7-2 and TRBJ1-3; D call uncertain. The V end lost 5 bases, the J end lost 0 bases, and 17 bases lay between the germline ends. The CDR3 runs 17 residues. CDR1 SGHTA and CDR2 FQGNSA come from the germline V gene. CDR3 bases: TGTGCCAGCAGCGTCCTAGGAGGAGGGCTCTCTGGAAACACCATATATTTT. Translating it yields CASSVLGGGLSGNTIYF.

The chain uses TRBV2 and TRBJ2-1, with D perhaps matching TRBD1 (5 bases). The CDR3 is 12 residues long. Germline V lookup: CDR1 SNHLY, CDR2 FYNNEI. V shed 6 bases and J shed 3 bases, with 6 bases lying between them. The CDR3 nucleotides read TGTGCCAGCAGAGGGGACTACAATGAGCAGTTCTTC. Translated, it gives CASRGDYNEQFF. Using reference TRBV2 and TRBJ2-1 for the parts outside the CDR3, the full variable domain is EPEVTQTPSHQVTQMGQEVILRCVPISNHLYFYWYRQILGQKVEFLVSFYNNEISEKSEIFDDQFSVERPDGSNFTLKIRSTKLEDSAMYFCASRGDYNEQFFGPGTRLTVL.

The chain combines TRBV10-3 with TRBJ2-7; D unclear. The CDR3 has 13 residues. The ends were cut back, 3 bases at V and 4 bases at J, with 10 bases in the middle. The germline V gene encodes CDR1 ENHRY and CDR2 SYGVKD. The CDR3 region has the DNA TGTGCCATCAGTGACGAGCCTGGGTACGAGCAGTACTTC. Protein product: CAISDEPGYEQYF.

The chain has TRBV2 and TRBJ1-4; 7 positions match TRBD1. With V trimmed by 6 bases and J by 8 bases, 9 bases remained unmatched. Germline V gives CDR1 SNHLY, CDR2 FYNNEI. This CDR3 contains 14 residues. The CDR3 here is CASRDRTGAEKLFF. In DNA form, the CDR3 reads TGTGCCAGCAGGGATAGGACAGGAGCCGAAAAACTGTTTTTT.

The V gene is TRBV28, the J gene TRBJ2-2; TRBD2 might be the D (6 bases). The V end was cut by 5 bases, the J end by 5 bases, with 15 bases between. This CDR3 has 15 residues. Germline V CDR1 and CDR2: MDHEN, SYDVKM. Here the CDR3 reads CASSRSHSGTGELFF. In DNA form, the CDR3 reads TGTGCCAGCAGTCGGTCCCACAGCGGGACCGGGGAGCTGTTTTTT.

This chain's CDR3 is CASSQGRNTEAFF. CDR3 in DNA: TGTGCCAGCAGTCAGGGAAGGAACACTGAAGCTTTCTTT. The genes are TRBV6-1 and TRBJ1-1, with TRBD1 as a possible D gene (5 bases). The CDR3 has 13 amino acids. Germline V gene lookup returns CDR1 MNHNS and CDR2 SASEGT. Trimming pared 5 bases from V and 1 base from J, leaving 8 bases between.